The clone carrying this T cell receptor (beta chain) is a singleton in its sample. Its target is unknown. Aged 18 to 65, hyperthyroidism patients had new diagnoses of under 2 months' duration. Diagnosis relied on clinical symptoms, serum thyroxine, TRAb, thyroid ultrasound and orbital computed tomography. This sample is drawn from a study of Graves' ophthalmopathy and Graves' hyperthyroidism. The wider study: Stable hyperthyroidism meant no progression to ophthalmopathy within 18 months of follow-up. Study-wide results and limits: With a specificity of roughly 72% and a sensitivity of approximately 68%, the model predicted ophthalmopathy progression.

Researchers took RNA transcripts and amplified TCR beta CDR3 regions from them. HTBI-primed RT-PCR formed the first round, and a multiplex PCR formed the second. Using its own MiXCR run on the multiplex PCR reads, TCRdb lists one record per CDR3 protein. The sample contains 1 million to 1.3 million distinct CDR3 sequences, 35% to 40% of which appear only once. Germline V gene sequence: CDR1 LNHNV, CDR2 YYDKDF (reference sequence). The CDR3 has 18 amino acids. The gene calls are TRBV15 and TRBJ1-5; D is perhaps TRBD2 (7 bases). The J call is doubtful: the DNA matches TRBJ2-3 better. Material: peripheral blood or thyroid tissue (not recorded which). The receptor was derived from an adult man with Graves' hyperthyroidism. In DNA form, the CDR3 reads TGTGCCACCAGCGGGGGGGGCGGAGGAACGTTTGCTACAGATACGCAGTATTTT. Amino acid sequence: CATSGGGGGTFATDTQYF.